This entry lists 15 T cell receptor beta chains sequenced from one sample in a study of PD-L1 blockade in urothelial cancer. Stated time point: pretreatment peripheral blood. Clones were read by immunoSEQ multiplex PCR, and TCRdb kept only the in-frame ones, dropping some. The top ten clones hold 15% of a sample with approximately 67,000 clones, around 85% of them seen once. The material sequenced was PBMCs, taken around atezolizumab (anti-PD-L1) treatment. The receptors were sampled from a man aged 55 to 70 with urothelial cancer.

CDR3 bases: TGTGCCTGGACGAGGGGGACAGACAATGAGCAGTTCTTC. Translating it yields CAWTRGTDNEQFF. The V and J genes are TRBV30 and TRBJ2-1, with 7 positions matching TRBD1. The CDR3 is 13 amino acids. The germline gives CDR1 GTSNPN, CDR2 SVGIG (reference sequence). The trim removed 4 bases at V and 5 bases at J, leaving 5 bases unmatched.

This clone was observed once. The genes are TRBV6-1 and TRBJ1-5; weak D call: TRBD1 (5 bases). Germline CDR1 and CDR2: MNHNS and SASEGT. The CDR3 loop spans 13 amino acids. The V gene lost 4 bases and the J gene lost 4 bases, with 8 bases spanning the gap. Written as DNA, the CDR3 is TGTGCCAGCAGTGGACAGCGAAATCAGCCCCAGCATTTT. Amino acid sequence: CASSGQRNQPQHF.

This clone was recorded only once. The chain uses TRBV11-3 and TRBJ2-5; 14 bases are shared with TRBD2. The germline V gene has CDR1 SGHNT and CDR2 YENEEA. The junction had 7 bases not matched to a gene; V was cut back by 2 bases and J by 5 bases. CDR3 size: 17 residues. The CDR3 loop reads CASSLPGLAGEMETQYF. The CDR3 nucleotides read TGTGCCAGCAGCTTACCGGGACTAGCGGGGGAGATGGAGACCCAGTACTTC.

The chain recombines TRBV11-2 with TRBJ2-1, with TRBD2 identical over 12 bases. V lost 4 bases to trimming and J lost 9 bases; unmatched junction nucleotides: 4. Germline values: CDR1 SGHAT, CDR2 FQNNGV. This CDR3 contains 14 residues. The DNA for the CDR3 is TGTGCCAGCAGCTGGACTAGCGGGGAGGTTGAGCAGTTCTTC. This encodes CASSWTSGEVEQFF. Full variable domain (outside the CDR3, taken from reference TRBV11-2 and TRBJ2-1): EAGVAQSPRYKIIEKRQSVAFWCNPISGHATLYWYQQILGQGPKLLIQFQNNGVVDDSQLPKDRFSAERLKGVDSTLKIQPAKLEDSAVYLCASSWTSGEVEQFFGPGTRLTVL.

The rearrangement links TRBV18 to TRBJ2-1, with D perhaps matching TRBD1 (5 bases). The CDR3 extends over 11 amino acids. Between the trimmed V and J ends, which lost 2 bases and 12 bases, there was a span of 8 bases. Germline CDR1 is KGHSH and CDR2 is LQKENI. Written as DNA, the CDR3 is TGTGCCAGCTCACCATCTCAGGGGCAGTTCTTC. Amino acids: CASSPSQGQFF.

As to this clone: The germline gene is not matched at one end of the junction; a read error may be the cause. V gene TRBV7-7 combines with J gene TRBJ2-5; 12 bases are a match to TRBD1. Germline-derived CDR1 and CDR2 are SSHAT and FNYEAQ (reference sequence). The CDR3 contains 15 residues. The CDR3 is CASSLGTGGRETQYF. The DNA for the CDR3 is TGTGCTAGCAGCTTGGGGACAGGGGGCCGGGAGACCCAGTACTTC.

This clone was seen a handful of times. The V and J genes are TRBV6-4 and TRBJ2-3, with D uncertain. Germline CDR1 is MRHNA and CDR2 is SNTAGT. The V end lost 10 bases, the J end lost 8 bases, and 16 bases lay between the germline ends. The CDR3 contains 12 residues. The CDR3 spells CATLSGDGTQYF. CDR3 nucleotide sequence: TGTGCCACCTTATCGGGTGATGGTACGCAGTATTTT.

Notes on this clone: In the same sample, other DNA sequences code for this CDR3. The chain couples TRBV18 to TRBJ2-5; D may be TRBD2 (5 bases). The CDR3 extends over 13 amino acids. Per the germline V gene, CDR1 is KGHSH and CDR2 is LQKENI. V was pared by 1 base and J by 5 bases, with 8 bases between. CDR3 region: CASSPRGKETQYF. The CDR3 DNA follows: TGTGCCAGCTCACCACGAGGGAAGGAGACCCAGTACTTC. Combining the CDR3 with reference TRBV18 and TRBJ2-5 gives the whole variable domain NAGVMQNPRHLVRRRGQEARLRCSPMKGHSHVYWYRQLPEEGLKFMVYLQKENIIDESGMPKERFSAEFPKEGPSILRIQQVVRGDSAAYFCASSPRGKETQYFGPGTRLLVL.

The chain recombines TRBV11-3 with TRBJ2-1; TRBD1 aligns across 9 bases. Germline V lookup: CDR1 SGHNT, CDR2 YENEEA. V dropped 5 bases and J dropped 8; count of bases not matched to a gene: 10. This CDR3 spans 15 amino acids. CDR3 amino acids: CASSPGGQGGDEQFF. As DNA, the CDR3 is TGTGCCAGCAGCCCTGGGGGACAGGGTGGCGATGAGCAGTTCTTC.

The chain links TRBV12-5 to TRBJ2-3; TRBD2 is a possible D gene (6 bases). This CDR3 has 16 residues. The germline gives CDR1 LGHNT, CDR2 FRNRAP. The germline V and J ends were trimmed by 5 bases and 2 bases, with 17 bases remaining between them. The chain's CDR3 is CASGTGRDVFTDTQYF. The CDR3 DNA sequence: TGTGCTAGTGGTACCGGGCGGGACGTCTTCACAGATACGCAGTATTTT.

As for this clone: The sample contains more than one DNA sequence encoding this CDR3. The chain employs TRBV5-1 and TRBJ2-7; TRBD1 matches at 7 bases. CDR1 SGHRS and CDR2 YFSETQ come from the germline V gene. CDR3 length: 13 residues. V lost 1 base and J lost 3; bases outside the gene matches: 1. The chain's CDR3 is CASSLRQGYEQYF. The CDR3 nucleotides read TGCGCCAGCAGCTTGAGACAGGGCTACGAGCAGTACTTC. The full variable domain, in which reference TRBV5-1 and TRBJ2-7 provide the parts outside the CDR3, is KAGVTQTPRYLIKTRGQQVTLSCSPISGHRSVSWYQQTPGQGLQFLFEYFSETQRNKGNFPGRFSGRQFSNSRSEMNVSTLELGDSALYLCASSLRQGYEQYFGPGTRLTVT.

This clone has more than one count but fewer than ten. V usage is TRBV9 and J usage is TRBJ1-2; 9 nucleotides match TRBD1. From germline, CDR1 is SGDLS and CDR2 YYNGEE. CDR3 length: 15 amino acids. After removal of 4 bases from V and 6 bases from J, the junction contained 10 bases not matched to a gene. CDR3: CASSTPVTGGDGYTF. CDR3 DNA: TGTGCCAGCAGCACACCGGTGACAGGGGGAGATGGCTACACCTTC.

This chain links TRBV6-5 with TRBJ1-5; possible D gene TRBD1, 6 bases. Germline V gives CDR1 MNHEY, CDR2 SVGAGI. There are 15 residues in the CDR3. With 6 bases removed from V and 10 bases from J, the gap between germline ends came to 22 bases. The CDR3 sequence: CASSSGQLRTFPQHF. DNA of the CDR3: TGTGCCAGCAGCTCCGGACAGCTTCGGACTTTCCCCCAGCATTTT.

The chain joins TRBV7-9 to TRBJ1-1; 7 bases map to TRBD1. The V gene end was trimmed by 5 bases and the J gene end by 3 bases; junction bases not matched to a gene: 6. CDR1 SEHNR and CDR2 FQNEAQ come from the germline V gene (reference sequence). The CDR3 spans 14 residues. CDR3 in amino acids: CASSPGTAYTEAFF. As DNA, the CDR3 is TGTGCCAGCAGCCCCGGGACAGCCTACACTGAAGCTTTCTTT.

CDR3 sequence (DNA): TGTGCCTGGAGCCCCGGGACAGGGGGTTTCTACGAGCAGTACTTC. Translation gives CAWSPGTGGFYEQYF. The chain recombines TRBV30 with TRBJ2-7, with 11 bases aligning to TRBD1. With 3 bases clipped from V and 3 bases from J, the junction kept 7 bases outside the gene matches. The CDR3 runs 15 residues. Germline values: CDR1 GTSNPN, CDR2 SVGIG (reference sequence).